What follows are 26 T cell receptor beta chains derived from one specimen sequenced in a study of human T cells and chemical hapten exposure. TCRdb re-analysed the RACE reads in MiXCR, keeping a single row per CDR3 protein. This table holds about 120,000 distinct CDR3 sequences, about 12% found once. Indicated time point: patch test 1, 2 weeks after DPC sensitization. Stated treatment: therapeutic diphenylcyclopropenone sensitization with weekly scalp DPC. Sample: whole blood, taken in connection with sensitization to the hapten diphenylcyclopropenone (DPC). The source of these receptors is a woman aged 50 to 65 with alopecia areata. Some clones in this sample may be carry-over from other donors' samples.

The genes are TRBV10-1 and TRBJ1-5; 8 bases align to TRBD1. The length of the CDR3 is 12 residues. Germline CDR1 is WNHNN and CDR2 is SYGVQD (reference sequence). J lost 7 bases, V lost 9 bases, and 5 bases had no gene match. This CDR3 is CASGQGEQPQHF. The DNA of the CDR3 is TGCGCCAGTGGACAGGGCGAACAGCCCCAGCATTTT.

The CDR3 spells CASSQDRVRGNTEAFF. As DNA, the CDR3 is TGCGCCAGCAGCCAAGATCGCGTCAGGGGGAACACTGAAGCTTTCTTT. The chain carries TRBV4-3 and TRBJ1-1; a weak D match, TRBD1 (6 bases). Germline V lookup: CDR1 LGHNA, CDR2 YSLEER. Trimming cost V 0 bases and J 1 base, with 12 bases left between them. This CDR3 contains 16 residues.

The chain has TRBV20-1 and TRBJ2-3, with 7 positions matching TRBD2. Losses at the gene ends were 4 bases for V and 6 bases for J; bases not matched to a gene: 7. Germline loops: CDR1 DFQATT, CDR2 SNEGSKA (reference sequence). The CDR3 runs 13 residues. The CDR3, as DNA: TGCAGTGCTACTGGCGGGAGAGGGGATACGCAGTATTTT. Encoded protein: CSATGGRGDTQYF.

In this sample, this clonotype turned up many times. The chain combines TRBV5-1 with TRBJ1-1, with 7 bases aligning to TRBD1. The CDR3 consists of 13 residues. Trimming took 4 bases from V and 4 from J; bases not matched to a gene: 4. Germline CDR1 reads SGHRS; CDR2 reads YFSETQ. This CDR3 reads CASSRDSFTEAFF. The CDR3, as DNA: TGCGCCAGCAGCAGGGACAGTTTCACTGAAGCTTTCTTT.

The chain couples TRBV18 to TRBJ2-2, with D possibly being TRBD1 (6 bases). The germline V gene has CDR1 KGHSH and CDR2 LQKENI. Trimming removed 3 bases from V and 3 bases from J, with 11 bases in between. This CDR3 comprises 15 residues. The CDR3 DNA reads as TGTGCCAGCTCACCGATCCGGACAGACACCGGGGAGCTGTTTTTT. Translating gives CASSPIRTDTGELFF.

This clonotype was counted many times. The V call is TRBV6-4, the J call TRBJ2-1, with a tentative D call TRBD1 (6 bases). The CDR3 runs to 15 residues. Trimming took off 5 bases at V and 6 bases at J, with 17 bases between the two ends. Germline CDR1 and CDR2: MRHNA and SNTAGT. CDR3 nucleotides: TGTGCCAGCAGTAGACAGGCGCAGGGGCTCAATGAGCAGTTCTTC. It is translated as CASSRQAQGLNEQFF.

This clonotype appeared many times. The chain carries TRBV12-3 or TRBV12-4 and TRBJ1-5; a weak D match, TRBD1 (6 bases). The CDR3 is 14 residues long. The ends were cut back, 5 bases at V and 5 bases at J, with 13 bases in the middle. The chain's CDR3 is CASSMGAPHQPQHF. The CDR3 DNA sequence: TGTGCCAGCAGTATGGGGGCCCCCCATCAGCCCCAGCATTTT.

In its sample, this clonotype was seen a few times. The CDR3 DNA is TGTGCCACCCAGACCGGTGAAGAGACCCAGTACTTC. Its protein product is CATQTGEETQYF. The V and J genes are TRBV28 and TRBJ2-5; D is ambiguous. Germline V lookup: CDR1 MDHEN, CDR2 SYDVKM. With 10 bases removed from V and 3 bases from J, the gap between germline ends came to 12 bases. The length of the CDR3 is 12 residues.

V usage is TRBV3-1 and J usage is TRBJ2-1, with 10 positions matching TRBD1. V gave up 4 bases and J gave up 7 bases; unmatched junction bases: 4. The germline CDR1 and CDR2 sequences are LGHDT and YNNKEL (reference sequence). The CDR3 is 14 residues long. CDR3 protein: CASSPRQGANEQFF. The DNA for the CDR3 is TGTGCCAGCAGCCCTAGACAGGGGGCGAATGAGCAGTTCTTC.

This clonotype was picked up a small number of times. The V gene is TRBV28, the J gene TRBJ2-5; possible D gene TRBD2, 7 bases. Germline V lookup: CDR1 MDHEN, CDR2 SYDVKM. The V gene lost 10 bases and the J gene lost 5 bases, with 17 bases spanning the gap. The CDR3 runs 13 residues. CDR3 loop: CATSRRGPETQYF. For the CDR3, the DNA is TGTGCCACGAGCCGGCGGGGGCCGGAGACCCAGTACTTC. Complete variable domain (other parts from reference TRBV28 and TRBJ2-5): DVKVTQSSRYLVKRTGEKVFLECVQDMDHENMFWYRQDPGLGLRLIYFSYDVKMKEKGDIPEGYSVSREKKERFSLILESASTNQTSMYLCATSRRGPETQYFGPGTRLLVL.

This clonotype was recorded a few times. The gene calls are TRBV7-2 and TRBJ2-1, with 8 bases lining up with TRBD2. Germline-derived CDR1 and CDR2 are SGHTA and FQGNSA. CDR3 length equals 13 residues. Trimming took 1 base from V and 16 from J; bases not matched to a gene: 9. CDR3 in amino acids: CASSLGTGGRFFF. The CDR3, as DNA: TGTGCCAGCAGCTTAGGAACTGGCGGGAGGTTTTTCTTC.

There are many counts of this clonotype. V is TRBV29-1 and J is TRBJ1-6, with D uncertain. Trimming took 6 bases from V and 8 from J, leaving 14 bases between them. CDR3 length: 13 residues. Per germline, CDR1 SQVTM and CDR2 ANQGSEA. Here the CDR3 reads CSVAANEDSPLHF. In nucleotides, the CDR3 is TGCAGCGTGGCCGCCAATGAAGATTCACCCCTCCACTTT. Looking up the rest from reference TRBV29-1 and TRBJ1-6 gives the full variable domain: SAVISQKPSRDICQRGTSLTIQCQVDSQVTMMFWYRQQPGQSLTLIATANQGSEATYESGFVIDKFPISRPNLTFSTLTVSNMSPEDSSIYLCSVAANEDSPLHFGNGTRLTVT.

In its sample, this clonotype was seen a few times. The rearrangement uses TRBV6-6 and TRBJ1-1, with 7 positions matching TRBD1. Trimming removed 2 bases from V and 0 bases from J; junction bases left unmatched: 6. Germline V gene data show CDR1 as MNHNY and CDR2 as SVGAGI (reference sequence). CDR3 size: 16 residues. The CDR3 nucleotides are TGTGCCAGCAGTTACACCAGGGGGTCCATGAACACTGAAGCTTTCTTT. Translation: CASSYTRGSMNTEAFF.

This clonotype turned up a few times. The chain has TRBV27 and TRBJ1-1; the D gene is possibly TRBD1 (5 bases). Looked up from germline, CDR1 is MNHEY and CDR2 is SMNVEV (reference sequence). V lost 9 bases to trimming and J lost 8 bases, with 13 bases between them. The CDR3 sequence is 11 residues long. The CDR3, as DNA: TGTGCCAGTAGGGGAGGGTCGGAAGCTTTCTTT. Amino acids: CASRGGSEAFF.

This rearrangement joins TRBV28 to TRBJ2-3, with D tentatively TRBD2 (5 bases). The germline gives CDR1 MDHEN, CDR2 SYDVKM. This CDR3 has 12 amino acids. The V end lost 5 bases, the J end lost 10 bases, and 13 bases lay between the germline ends. The CDR3 region has the DNA TGTGCCAGCAGTACCGGGATTCAGTCGCAGTATTTT. This codes for CASSTGIQSQYF. The whole variable domain, filled in from reference TRBV28 and TRBJ2-3, reads DVKVTQSSRYLVKRTGEKVFLECVQDMDHENMFWYRQDPGLGLRLIYFSYDVKMKEKGDIPEGYSVSREKKERFSLILESASTNQTSMYLCASSTGIQSQYFGPGTRLTVL.

This clonotype was recorded a few times. This chain joins TRBV24-1 and TRBJ2-2; 7 positions agree with TRBD2. Germline V gives CDR1 KGHDR, CDR2 SFDVKD. The junction had 9 bases not matched to a gene; V was cut back by 2 bases and J by 1 base. The CDR3 runs to 18 residues. The CDR3 region is CATSDSLGSGQNTGELFF. The CDR3 nucleotides are TGTGCCACCAGTGATTCCCTCGGTAGCGGGCAGAACACCGGGGAGCTGTTTTTT.

At least ten counts were recorded for this clonotype. This chain connects TRBV6-5 to TRBJ2-1; TRBD2 is a possible D gene (5 bases). Germline V gene data show CDR1 as MNHEY and CDR2 as SVGAGI. The CDR3 has 14 residues. V lost 7 bases and J 7 bases, leaving 17 bases between the germline ends. CDR3 in amino acids: CASKPGQDLNEQFF. DNA for the CDR3: TGTGCCAGCAAACCCGGGCAGGACTTGAATGAGCAGTTCTTC.

This clonotype was seen repeatedly, ten times or more. The genes are TRBV6-2 or TRBV6-3 and TRBJ1-1, with D uncertain. V shed 4 bases and J shed 4 bases, with 10 bases lying between them. Germline V CDR1 and CDR2: MNHEY, SVGEGT. The CDR3 runs to 13 residues. CDR3 sequence: CASSFNTLTEAFF. For the CDR3, the DNA is TGTGCCAGCAGTTTCAACACCCTCACTGAAGCTTTCTTT.

The chain employs TRBV2 and TRBJ1-5; no definite D call. V gave up 2 bases and J gave up 7 bases, with 6 bases separating them. The CDR3 has 12 residues. CDR1 is SNHLY and CDR2 is FYNNEI in the germline V gene. The CDR3 spells CASSENPQPQHF. In DNA, the CDR3 is TGTGCCAGCAGTGAAAATCCGCAGCCCCAGCATTTT. The whole variable domain, filled in from reference TRBV2 and TRBJ1-5, reads EPEVTQTPSHQVTQMGQEVILRCVPISNHLYFYWYRQILGQKVEFLVSFYNNEISEKSEIFDDQFSVERPDGSNFTLKIRSTKLEDSAMYFCASSENPQPQHFGDGTRLSIL.

This clonotype was recorded many times. The chain couples TRBV20-1 to TRBJ2-3; 10 bases agree with TRBD2. The germline V gene encodes CDR1 DFQATT and CDR2 SNEGSKA (reference sequence). This CDR3 has 14 amino acids. V lost 0 bases, J lost 6 bases, and 3 bases stayed unmatched. DNA for the CDR3: TGCAGTGCTAGAGATCTAGCGGGGGCGGATACGCAGTATTTT. Amino acid sequence: CSARDLAGADTQYF.

The sample holds a few counts of this clonotype. The genes are TRBV4-2 and TRBJ2-3; 7 nucleotides line up with TRBD1. The germline CDR1 and CDR2 sequences are LGHNA and YNFKEQ. Trimming removed 0 bases from V and 5 bases from J; junction bases left unmatched: 5. This CDR3 is built from 15 residues. This chain's CDR3 is CASSQDGTVGDTQYF. The CDR3 region has the DNA TGTGCCAGCAGCCAAGATGGGACAGTGGGAGATACGCAGTATTTT.

The genes are TRBV28 and TRBJ2-1; possible D gene TRBD1, 6 bases. This CDR3 contains 12 residues. Germline assignment: CDR1 MDHEN and CDR2 SYDVKM. The germline V and J ends were trimmed by 6 bases and 11 bases, with 14 bases remaining between them. The CDR3 reads CASSTGTFQQFF. In nucleotides, the CDR3 is TGTGCCAGCAGCACCGGGACATTCCAGCAGTTCTTC.

Details on this clonotype: Since no conserved phenylalanine or tryptophan closes the CDR3, a read error is the likely cause. The chain recombines TRBV18 with TRBJ1-1; D is uncertain. The germline CDR1 and CDR2 sequences are KGHSH and LQKENI. The CDR3 contains 14 residues. With 3 bases removed from V and 1 base from J, the gap between germline ends came to 9 bases. The chain's CDR3 is CASSPGEANTEAFL. The CDR3 nucleotides read TGTGCCAGCTCACCGGGAGAAGCGAACACTGAAGCTTTCTTA.

This clonotype occurred a few times. The chain recombines TRBV14 with TRBJ2-2; D remains ambiguous. The germline V gene encodes CDR1 SGHDN and CDR2 FVKESK. V lost 2 bases to trimming and J lost 5 bases, with 15 bases between them. CDR3 length equals 16 residues. CDR3 DNA: TGTGCCAGCAGCCAATTCCCCCGTCCGCCAACCGGGGAGCTGTTTTTT. It encodes CASSQFPRPPTGELFF. The full variable domain, in which reference TRBV14 and TRBJ2-2 provide the parts outside the CDR3, is EAGVTQFPSHSVIEKGQTVTLRCDPISGHDNLYWYRRVMGKEIKFLLHFVKESKQDESGMPNNRFLAERTGGTYSTLKVQPAELEDSGVYFCASSQFPRPPTGELFFGEGSRLTVL.

This clonotype has a handful of counts. This chain connects TRBV6-2 or TRBV6-3 to TRBJ2-5, with TRBD2 identical over 8 bases. Germline values: CDR1 MNHEY, CDR2 SVGEGT. Trimming at V came to 7 bases and at J to 1 base, leaving 23 bases not matched to a gene. CDR3 length: 20 residues. The CDR3 region has the DNA TGTGCCAGCACCTCCTTCGCGGGGGGCTTAGCAGGGGTCACCCAAGAGACCCAGTACTTC. The encoded protein is CASTSFAGGLAGVTQETQYF.

As concerns this clonotype: A read error may explain this, as a much larger clone is one base away. CDR3 coding DNA: TGCAGCGTGGACAGGGGGGCGAACACTGAAGCTTTCTTT. Translation gives CSVDRGANTEAFF. The rearrangement joins TRBV29-1 to TRBJ1-1, with TRBD1 matching 10 bases. Germline CDR1 SQVTM, CDR2 ANQGSEA. With 6 bases clipped from V and 1 base from J, the junction kept 2 bases outside the gene matches. This CDR3 contains 13 residues.